Detailed here is one T cell receptor beta chain. The antigen remains undetermined. This specimen belongs to a study of cytomegalovirus exposure and HLA in healthy donors. Notes on the study in general: Data from an earlier analysis indicated that most TCR beta V segments were productive either about 87% or about 30% of the time.

The germline V gene has CDR1 KGHSH and CDR2 LQKENI. The CDR3 has 14 amino acids. Amplification used 60 Vbeta primers and 13 Jbeta primers. Profiling relied on immunoSEQ multiplex PCR, and the TCRdb table lists in-frame clones only, not all of them. The repertoire includes 75,000 to 90,000 clones, 65% to 80% of them detected once, and roughly 12% sits in the top ten. The chain joins TRBV18 to TRBJ2-5; 7 bases are a match to TRBD1. The J call is doubtful: the DNA matches TRBJ2-7 better. Sequencing input: PBMCs. The TCR comes from a human donor in good health. CDR3 region: CASSPQGQPYEQYF. In nucleotides, the CDR3 is TGTGCCAGCTCACCACAGGGACAGCCCTACGAGCAGTACTTC.